These T cell receptor beta chains were read from a single sample in a study of shared clonotypes between healthy human individuals. The protocol was immunoSEQ multiplex PCR, while the TCRdb copy is restricted to in-frame clones and leaves out a portion. The sample includes millions of clones, more than 80% of them seen just once. The sample was naive CD4+ T cells sorted from blood. The receptor set was obtained from a man in his late teens or twenties in good health. Each CDR3 is given with its conserved first and last residue. D genes are given only for firm matches. Clone size is given for some rows only: seen once, a few or many times, or a class if the clone is expanded.

D gene	V gene	clone size	J gene	CDR3 DNA	CDR3 protein
.	TRBV2	.	TRBJ2-2	TGTGCCAGCAGTCCTACAGGAGCCGACACCGGGGAGCTGTTTTTT	CASSPTGADTGELFF
TRBD1	TRBV27	once	TRBJ2-7	TGTGCCAGCCGTCTGGGGCGACAGGGTTACTACGAGCAGTACTTC	CASRLGRQGYYEQYF
.	TRBV10-1	.	TRBJ1-5	TGCGCCAGCAGTGTTTCGGGGAATCAGCCCCAGCATTTT	CASSVSGNQPQHF
.	TRBV28	.	TRBJ1-1	TGTGCCAGCAGTCCCCCCCGGGACGGCAACACTGAAGCTTTCTTT	CASSPPRDGNTEAFF
TRBD2	TRBV4-1	.	TRBJ2-2	TGCGCCAGCAGCCAAGAAGCGGGAGGGTACACCGGGGAGCTGTTTTTT	CASSQEAGGYTGELFF
TRBD2	TRBV4-1	.	TRBJ2-7	TGCGCCAGCAGCCAAGAACTAGCGGGAAGGGGCGAGCAGTACTTC	CASSQELAGRGEQYF
TRBD1	TRBV6-1	.	TRBJ2-7	TGTGCCAGCAGTGCGGGACAGGTTTCCTACGAGCAGTACTTC	CASSAGQVSYEQYF
.	TRBV7-6	.	TRBJ2-7	TGTGCCAGCAGCCCGTGGGACGCACGTAAGCAGTACTTC	CASSPWDARKQYF
TRBD2	TRBV27	.	TRBJ2-1	TGTGCCAGCAGTCGGGGGGATAATGAGCAGTTCTTC	CASSRGDNEQFF
.	TRBV28	.	TRBJ2-7	TGTGCCAGCAGGGAGGGGGCTCGGGACGAGCAGTACTTC	CASREGARDEQYF
.	TRBV11-2	.	TRBJ1-2	TGTGCCAGCAGCCCCCTCGACAGGAACTATGGCTACACCTTC	CASSPLDRNYGYTF
.	TRBV7-6	.	TRBJ2-2	TGTGCCAGCAGCTTAGCTTGGGCCGGGGAGCTGTTTTTT	CASSLAWAGELFF
.	TRBV5-1	.	TRBJ2-7	TGCGCCAGCAGCTACTCCGGGACTCAGAGGGCCTACGAGCAGTACTTC	CASSYSGTQRAYEQYF
TRBD1	TRBV18	few	TRBJ1-1	TGTGCCAGCTCACCAGGACAGGGGGCGGGGAACACTGAAGCTTTCTTT	CASSPGQGAGNTEAFF
TRBD1	TRBV5-4	.	TRBJ1-6	TGTGCCAGCAGCCGAGACAGGGTCGGATCACCCCTCCACTTT	CASSRDRVGSPLHF
.	TRBV28	.	TRBJ1-1	TGTGCCAGCAGCACTTATTCCATTAATCAGGGGCCGGGGACTGAAGCTTTCTTT	CASSTYSINQGPGTEAFF
TRBD2	TRBV27	few	TRBJ2-1	TGTGCCAGCAGTCGACTAGCGGGGTATGAGCAGTTCTTC	CASSRLAGYEQFF